The 5 T cell receptor beta chains listed next were all sequenced from one sample in a study of OX40 agonist ivuxolimab in advanced cancers. The repertoire was sequenced with immunoSEQ multiplex PCR; TCRdb's copy has only in-frame clones and lacks some. The data contain tens of thousands of clones, roughly 86% of them singletons. Sample: CD4+ or CD8+ T cells sorted from blood, taken in a trial of the OX40 agonist ivuxolimab. The receptors originated from an adult with an advanced solid tumor such as melanoma, head and neck, liver or kidney cancer.

This clone occurred a few times. The V call is TRBV23-1, the J call TRBJ2-3; D gene uncertain. TRBV23-1 falls under the ORF class, with uncertain function. V was clipped by 4 bases and J by 0 bases, with 8 bases between them. The CDR3 is 14 residues long. As DNA, the CDR3 is TGCGCCAGCAGTCCAGTCCCCAGCACAGATACGCAGTATTTT. It is translated as CASSPVPSTDTQYF.

V usage is TRBV11-2 and J usage is TRBJ2-3, with 12 bases matching TRBD2. Trimming at V came to 4 bases and at J to 1 base, leaving 6 bases not matched to a gene. Germline V gene lookup returns CDR1 SGHAT and CDR2 FQNNGV. This CDR3 is 17 amino acids long. The CDR3 DNA is TGTGCCAGCAGCTACCCACGGACTAGCGGGGGCACAGATACGCAGTATTTT. Amino acid sequence: CASSYPRTSGGTDTQYF. The variable domain in full, with the rest retrieved from reference TRBV11-2 and TRBJ2-3, is EAGVAQSPRYKIIEKRQSVAFWCNPISGHATLYWYQQILGQGPKLLIQFQNNGVVDDSQLPKDRFSAERLKGVDSTLKIQPAKLEDSAVYLCASSYPRTSGGTDTQYFGPGTRLTVL.

The rearrangement links TRBV27 to TRBJ2-1, with 13 bases matching TRBD2. CDR3 length: 16 amino acids. The germline gives CDR1 MNHEY, CDR2 SMNVEV (reference sequence). V was pared by 4 bases and J by 6 bases, with 6 bases of the junction left unmatched. CDR3: CASSSWTSGSGNEQFF. The CDR3 nucleotides read TGTGCCAGCAGTTCCTGGACTAGCGGGAGTGGCAATGAGCAGTTCTTC.

The chain is built from TRBV19 and TRBJ2-1, with 8 bases aligning to TRBD2. Germline V CDR1 and CDR2: LNHDA, SQIVND (reference sequence). J was trimmed by 3 bases and V by 8 bases; bases with no gene match: 6. The CDR3 has 14 amino acids. CDR3 region: CASAGGAGYNEQFF. CDR3 bases: TGTGCCAGTGCCGGGGGGGCAGGCTACAATGAGCAGTTCTTC.

The J gene is TRBJ2-3, the V gene TRBV7-8, with 9 bases lining up with TRBD1. In germline, CDR1 is SGHVS, CDR2 FQNEAQ. The CDR3 length is 13 residues. The V and J ends lost 5 bases and 15 bases, in that order; junction bases with no gene match: 12. CDR3 sequence reads: CASSDRYGTGRYF. CDR3 in DNA: TGTGCCAGCAGCGACCGTTACGGGACAGGGCGATATTTT. Full variable domain (remainder filled in from reference TRBV7-8 and TRBJ2-3): GAGVSQSPRYKVAKRGQDVALRCDPISGHVSLFWYQQALGQGPEFLTYFQNEAQLDKSGLPSDRFFAERPEGSVSTLKIQRTQQEDSAVYLCASSDRYGTGRYFGPGTRLTVL.